This T cell receptor beta chain was profiled in a study of shared clonotypes between healthy human individuals. For the study at large: Sampling drew on donors who were a couple of women and a few men aged 18 to 49. Findings of the study overall: Memory subsets had estimated richness that was generally smaller than that of naive subsets. Sample collection involved blood only; tissue repertoires are likely different.

Regarding this clone: The antigen is undetermined.

The CDR3 is 17 residues long. CDR1 is SGHTA and CDR2 is FQGTGA in the germline V gene. Losses at the gene ends were 5 bases for V and 5 bases for J; bases not matched to a gene: 12. Sequencing used immunoSEQ multiplex PCR; TCRdb keeps in-frame clones, though not all of them. The sample includes about 2.4 million clones, roughly 93% seen only once; the top ten take 0.36%. Nashville, Tennessee was home to all donors, who were Caucasian adults. The chain joins TRBV7-3 to TRBJ2-2, with 9 bases fitting TRBD2. This clonotype originated in a man between 18 and 29 years old in good health. Some clones in this sample may be carry-over from other donors' samples. The specimen was naive CD4+ T cells from PBMCs. Subset given: CD45RA+ positively selected. The CDR3 reads CASSPRGIAGGTGELFF. The CDR3 DNA follows: TGTGCCAGCAGCCCCCGTGGGATTGCGGGGGGGACCGGGGAGCTGTTTTTT.